The 3 T cell receptor beta chains below were found in one sample sequenced in a study of blood T cells in healthy people across ages (dated by TCRdb to the mid-2010s). Receptors were amplified or captured by 5' RACE. The sequencer listed for this sample is Illumina HiSeq 2500. A second about 6 to 11 cycle PCR used a sample-barcoded 5' primer and a J-beta primer mix. TCRdb reworked the public reads: Q25 trimming with fastp, MiXCR clone assembly, productive beta chains retained. Rows are combined by CDR3 protein, so each entry shows the most common genes and DNA. This sample has approximately 900,000 distinct CDR3 sequences in its table, and 25% to 35% of those were observed once. Roughly 10% of the sample is taken by the ten largest. This sample also appeared in a second study, on T cells of mothers and their children.

Sample: blood. These receptors all stem from a woman between 35 and 50 years old in good health.

This clonotype was found a few times. This rearrangement joins TRBV28 to TRBJ1-2; no clear D. The length of the CDR3 is 14 residues. Deletions cut 1 base from V and 7 bases from J, with 13 bases between. CDR1 and CDR2 from the germline V gene are MDHEN and SYDVKM. CDR3 nucleotides: TGTGCCAGCAGTTTATCTGTCAGACTTGGTGGCTACACCTTC. Protein sequence: CASSLSVRLGGYTF.

This clonotype was counted at least ten times. The gene calls are TRBV15 and TRBJ2-7; D is perhaps TRBD2 (5 bases). Trimming stripped 5 bases from V and 3 bases from J, with 14 bases between. The CDR3 sequence is 14 residues long. Germline V lookup: CDR1 LNHNV, CDR2 YYDKDF (reference sequence). CDR3 sequence (DNA): TGTGCCACCAGCGGCCGCCCCGGGAACTACGAGCAGTACTTC. Amino acid sequence: CATSGRPGNYEQYF.

The chain combines TRBV12-3 or TRBV12-4 with TRBJ2-3; TRBD2 matches 12 bases. The CDR3 sequence is 17 residues long. The J segment lost 4 bases and the V segment lost 6 bases, leaving 11 bases of the junction unmatched. The CDR3 coding sequence is TGTGCCAGCAGCCTCGGGGGTCTAGCGGGGGGGGCAGATACGCAGTATTTT. Translating it yields CASSLGGLAGGADTQYF.